These 13 T cell receptor beta chains originate from one sample sequenced in a study of cytomegalovirus exposure and HLA in healthy donors. The PCR had 60 Vbeta and 13 Jbeta primers. TCRdb's copy holds only in-frame clones and misses some; the assay was immunoSEQ multiplex PCR. This sample contains some 180,000 clones. The material sequenced was PBMCs. All receptors derive from a man younger than 40 in good health and CMV-seronegative.

The chain links TRBV28 to TRBJ2-5; maybe TRBD2 (6 bases). With 8 bases removed from V and 2 bases from J, the gap between germline ends came to 12 bases. The length of the CDR3 is 13 residues. Looked up from germline, CDR1 is MDHEN and CDR2 is SYDVKM. The CDR3 coding sequence is TGTGCCAGCCGATCTAGCGAACAAGAGACCCAGTACTTC. Its translation: CASRSSEQETQYF.

CDR3 in DNA: TGTGCCAGCGGGGCAGGGGGCGCAAATTCCTACGAGCAGTACTTC. Translated, it gives CASGAGGANSYEQYF. The chain combines TRBV6-1 with TRBJ2-7; 8 positions agree with TRBD1. V was clipped by 8 bases and J by 1 base; unmatched bases: 10. CDR3 size: 15 residues. The V gene's germline CDR1 is MNHNS and CDR2 SASEGT.

The chain recombines TRBV19 with TRBJ2-2, with 8 nucleotides matching TRBD2. The ends lost 1 base at V and 7 bases at J; junction bases unmatched: 5. The germline V gene has CDR1 LNHDA and CDR2 SQIVND (reference sequence). The CDR3 has 15 amino acids. The chain's CDR3 is CASSIAAGGGGELFF. The CDR3 nucleotides are TGTGCCAGTAGTATAGCGGCGGGGGGTGGCGGGGAGCTGTTTTTT. Complete variable domain (other parts from reference TRBV19 and TRBJ2-2): DGGITQSPKYLFRKEGQNVTLSCEQNLNHDAMYWYRQDPGQGLRLIYYSQIVNDFQKGDIAEGYSVSREKKESFPLTVTSAQKNPTAFYLCASSIAAGGGGELFFGEGSRLTVL.

V usage is TRBV7-2 and J usage is TRBJ2-7; 11 bases line up with TRBD2. CDR1 and CDR2 from the germline V gene are SGHTA and FQGNSA. With V trimmed by 5 bases and J by 4 bases, 7 bases remained unmatched. The CDR3 is 15 amino acids. CDR3 in amino acids: CASSVVPSGGYEQYF. The CDR3 DNA sequence: TGTGCCAGCAGCGTCGTACCTAGCGGGGGGTACGAGCAGTACTTC.

This chain links TRBV9 with TRBJ2-3; 9 bases agree with TRBD1. Germline values: CDR1 SGDLS, CDR2 YYNGEE. V lost 2 bases, J lost 6 bases, and 10 bases stayed unmatched. The CDR3 totals 16 residues. CDR3 loop: CASSVREQGAFDTQYF. The CDR3 nucleotides read TGTGCCAGCAGCGTCCGTGAACAGGGGGCATTTGATACGCAGTATTTT.

The genes are TRBV9 and TRBJ2-2, with TRBD1 as a possible D gene (5 bases). V was shortened by 0 bases and J by 9 bases, with 9 bases between the two germline ends. CDR1 and CDR2 from the germline V gene are SGDLS and YYNGEE. The CDR3 is made up of 13 amino acids. The CDR3 here is CASSVERGRELFF. The CDR3 DNA reads TGTGCCAGCAGCGTAGAAAGGGGCAGGGAGCTGTTTTTT.

The genes are TRBV25-1 and TRBJ1-1, with TRBD1 matching 9 bases. CDR3 length: 16 amino acids. Germline-derived CDR1 and CDR2 are MGHDK and SYGVNS. The V segment lost 5 bases and the J segment 4 bases; nucleotides outside the gene matches: 11. CDR3 in DNA: TGTGCCAGCAGTCCCCAGGGGGGACAGGGAAGCACTGAAGCTTTCTTT. This codes for CASSPQGGQGSTEAFF.

V usage is TRBV4-1 and J usage is TRBJ2-7; D is possibly TRBD1 (6 bases). The V end was cut by 1 base, the J end by 0 bases, with 16 bases between. This CDR3 has 17 residues. The germline V gene encodes CDR1 MGHRA and CDR2 YSYEKL. CDR3 in DNA: TGCGCCAGCAGCCAAGCTACCAACAGGGACACCTCCTACGAGCAGTACTTC. Protein: CASSQATNRDTSYEQYF.

This rearrangement joins TRBV7-9 to TRBJ1-1; a possible D gene is TRBD1 (6 bases). CDR1 and CDR2 from the germline V gene are SEHNR and FQNEAQ (reference sequence). The CDR3 spans 12 residues. V shed 7 bases and J shed 5 bases, with 11 bases lying between them. CDR3 loop: CASTRGGTEAFF. In DNA, the CDR3 is TGTGCCAGCACCAGGGGCGGTACTGAAGCTTTCTTT.

The chain carries TRBV5-4 and TRBJ2-7; 11 nucleotides match TRBD2. V trimming: 3 bases; J trimming: 4 bases; junction bases outside the gene matches: 6. The CDR3 length is 15 residues. Germline lookup yields CDR1 SGHNT and CDR2 YYREEE (reference sequence). In DNA form, the CDR3 reads TGTGCCAGCAGCTCGACTAGCGGGGCCCCGTACGAGCAGTACTTC. Translation: CASSSTSGAPYEQYF.

With respect to this clone: One junction end disagrees with the germline gene, perhaps due to a read error. Other DNA sequences in this sample translate to the same CDR3. The rearrangement joins TRBV27 to TRBJ2-3; TRBD2 aligns across 11 bases. The germline V gene encodes CDR1 MNHEY and CDR2 SMNVEV (reference sequence). The CDR3 is made up of 16 amino acids. CDR3 nucleotide sequence: TGTGCTAGCAGTAGTTCTAGCGGGAGGTTCACAGATACGCAGTATTTT. Its protein product is CASSSSSGRFTDTQYF.

V is TRBV4-2 and J is TRBJ1-1, with 9 bases lining up with TRBD1. CDR1 and CDR2 (germline): LGHNA, YNFKEQ. The CDR3 length is 17 residues. With V trimmed by 0 bases and J by 4 bases, 9 bases remained unmatched. The CDR3 sequence: CASSQEPTGGAGTEAFF. The CDR3 DNA reads TGTGCCAGCAGCCAAGAACCTACAGGGGGCGCCGGCACTGAAGCTTTCTTT.

The chain links TRBV7-8 to TRBJ1-1; 9 bases agree with TRBD1. Germline assignment: CDR1 SGHVS and CDR2 FQNEAQ. This CDR3 has 16 amino acids. V trimming: 3 bases; J trimming: 1 base; junction bases outside the gene matches: 6. CDR3 DNA sequence: TGTGCCAGCAGCTTGTACTGGGACAGGGAGAACACTGAAGCTTTCTTT. Amino acid sequence: CASSLYWDRENTEAFF.